This TCR beta chain was sequenced in a study of regulatory T cells in long-lasting Graves disease. V was shortened by 4 bases and J by 5 bases, with 12 bases between the two germline ends. This CDR3 has 14 residues. CDR1 MGHRA and CDR2 YSYEKL come from the germline V gene. Libraries of TCR beta came from iRepertoire HTBI primers plus Arm-PCR of CDR3 regions. TCRdb passed the multiplex PCR reads through MiXCR, listing each CDR3 protein once. The sample contains 200,000 to 300,000 distinct CDR3 sequences, around 20% of which appear only once. Stated time point: newly diagnosed GD, antithyroid drugs for less than 3 months. Extracted PBMC RNA gave rise to the TCR library. EDTA tubes collected roughly 9.6 milliliters of peripheral blood.

Sequencing was performed on peripheral blood mononuclear cells (PBMCs), taken at new diagnosis, from a patient treated with antithyroid drugs. This TCR came from a female donor with Graves disease. The rearrangement links TRBV4-1 to TRBJ1-5; a weak D match, TRBD1 (5 bases). The CDR3 is CASSPGRGDQPQHF. The DNA for the CDR3 is TGCGCCAGCAGCCCAGGTAGAGGGGATCAGCCCCAGCATTTT.